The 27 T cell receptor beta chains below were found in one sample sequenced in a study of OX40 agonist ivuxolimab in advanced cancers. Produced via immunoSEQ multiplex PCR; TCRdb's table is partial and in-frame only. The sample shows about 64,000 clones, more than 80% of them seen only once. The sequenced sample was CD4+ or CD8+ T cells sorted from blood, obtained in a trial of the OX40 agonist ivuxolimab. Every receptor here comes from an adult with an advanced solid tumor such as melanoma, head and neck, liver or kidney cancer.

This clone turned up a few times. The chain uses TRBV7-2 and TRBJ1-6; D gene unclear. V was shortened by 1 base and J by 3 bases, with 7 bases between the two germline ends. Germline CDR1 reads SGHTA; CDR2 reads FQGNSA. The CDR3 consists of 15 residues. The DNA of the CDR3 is TGTGCCAGCAGCTTAGACCTTAGCTATAATTCACCCCTCCACTTT. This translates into CASSLDLSYNSPLHF.

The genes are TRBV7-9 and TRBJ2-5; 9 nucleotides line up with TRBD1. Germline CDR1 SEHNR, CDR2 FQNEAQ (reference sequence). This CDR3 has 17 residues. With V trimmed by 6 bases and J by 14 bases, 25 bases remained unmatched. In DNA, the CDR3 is TGTGCCAGCAGACCGAAATATCGGGACAGGGAATCGGACTCGCTCTACTTC. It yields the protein CASRPKYRDRESDSLYF.

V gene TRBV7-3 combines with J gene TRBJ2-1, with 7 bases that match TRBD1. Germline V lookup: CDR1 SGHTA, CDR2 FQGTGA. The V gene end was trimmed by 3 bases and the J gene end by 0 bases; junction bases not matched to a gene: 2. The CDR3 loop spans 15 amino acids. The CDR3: CASSLDRSSYNEQFF. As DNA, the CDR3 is TGTGCCAGCAGCTTGGACAGGAGCTCCTACAATGAGCAGTTCTTC.

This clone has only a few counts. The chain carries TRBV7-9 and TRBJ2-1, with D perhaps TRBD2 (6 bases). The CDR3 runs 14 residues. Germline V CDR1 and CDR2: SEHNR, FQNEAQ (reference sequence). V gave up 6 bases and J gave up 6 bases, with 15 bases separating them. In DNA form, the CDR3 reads TGTGCCAGCAGGGAGGGGCGAACAGGCAATGAGCAGTTCTTC. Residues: CASREGRTGNEQFF.

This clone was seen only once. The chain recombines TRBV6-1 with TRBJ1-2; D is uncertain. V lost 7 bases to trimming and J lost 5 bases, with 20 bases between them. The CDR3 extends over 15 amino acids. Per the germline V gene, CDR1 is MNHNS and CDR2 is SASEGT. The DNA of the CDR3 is TGTGCCAGCACCCACCAAGCTTTCCGGACTTATGGCTACACCTTC. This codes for CASTHQAFRTYGYTF.

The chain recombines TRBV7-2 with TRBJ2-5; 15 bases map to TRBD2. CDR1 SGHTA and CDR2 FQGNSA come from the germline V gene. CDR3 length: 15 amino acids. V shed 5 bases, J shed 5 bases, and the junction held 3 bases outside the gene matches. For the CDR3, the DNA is TGTGCCAGCAGCCCGGGGACTAGCGGGAGGGAGACCCAGTACTTC. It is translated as CASSPGTSGRETQYF. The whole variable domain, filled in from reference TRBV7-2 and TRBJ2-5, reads GAGVSQSPSNKVTEKGKDVELRCDPISGHTALYWYRQSLGQGLEFLIYFQGNSAPDKSGLPSDRFSAERTGGSVSTLTIQRTQQEDSAVYLCASSPGTSGRETQYFGPGTRLLVL.

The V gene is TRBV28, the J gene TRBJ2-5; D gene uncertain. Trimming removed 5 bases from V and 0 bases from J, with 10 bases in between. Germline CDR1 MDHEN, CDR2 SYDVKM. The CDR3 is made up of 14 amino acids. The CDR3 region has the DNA TGTGCCAGCAGTCCCCCCGGCAACCAAGAGACCCAGTACTTC. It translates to CASSPPGNQETQYF. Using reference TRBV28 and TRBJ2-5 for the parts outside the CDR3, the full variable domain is DVKVTQSSRYLVKRTGEKVFLECVQDMDHENMFWYRQDPGLGLRLIYFSYDVKMKEKGDIPEGYSVSREKKERFSLILESASTNQTSMYLCASSPPGNQETQYFGPGTRLLVL.

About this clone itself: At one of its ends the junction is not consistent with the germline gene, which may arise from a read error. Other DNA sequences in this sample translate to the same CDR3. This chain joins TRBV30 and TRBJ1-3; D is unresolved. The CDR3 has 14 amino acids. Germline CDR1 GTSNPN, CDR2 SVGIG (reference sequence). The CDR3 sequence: CAWSVSWSENTIYF. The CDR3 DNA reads TGTGCCTGGAGTGTATCGTGGTCTGAAAACACCATATATTTT.

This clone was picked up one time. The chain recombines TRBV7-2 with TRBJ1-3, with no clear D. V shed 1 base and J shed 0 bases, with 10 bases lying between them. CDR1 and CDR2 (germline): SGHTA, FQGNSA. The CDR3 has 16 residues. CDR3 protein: CASSLVRMFSGNTIYF. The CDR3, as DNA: TGTGCCAGCAGCTTAGTCAGGATGTTCTCTGGAAACACCATATATTTT.

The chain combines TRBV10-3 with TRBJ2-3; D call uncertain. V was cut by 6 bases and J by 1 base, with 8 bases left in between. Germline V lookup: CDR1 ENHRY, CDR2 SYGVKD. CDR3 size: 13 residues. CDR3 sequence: CAIRVTGTDTQYF. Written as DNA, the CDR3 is TGTGCCATCAGGGTAACAGGCACAGATACGCAGTATTTT.

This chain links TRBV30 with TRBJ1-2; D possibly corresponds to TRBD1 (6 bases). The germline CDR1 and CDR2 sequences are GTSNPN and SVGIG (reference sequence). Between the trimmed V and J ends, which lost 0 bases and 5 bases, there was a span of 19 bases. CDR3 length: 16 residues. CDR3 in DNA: TGTGCCTGGAGTGTAGGGGACTGGACAGAGGCGTATGGCTACACCTTC. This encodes CAWSVGDWTEAYGYTF.

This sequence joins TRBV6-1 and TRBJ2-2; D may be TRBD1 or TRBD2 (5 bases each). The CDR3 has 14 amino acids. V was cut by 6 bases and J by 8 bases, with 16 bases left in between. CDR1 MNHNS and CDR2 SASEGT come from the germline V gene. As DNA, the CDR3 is TGTGCCAGCAGGTCCGATGCCTGGGGGGGGGAGCTGTTTTTT. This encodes CASRSDAWGGELFF.

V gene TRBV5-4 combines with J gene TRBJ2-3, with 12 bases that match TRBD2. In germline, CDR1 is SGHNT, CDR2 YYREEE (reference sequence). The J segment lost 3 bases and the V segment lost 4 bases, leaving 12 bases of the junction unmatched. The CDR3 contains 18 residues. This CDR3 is CASSRRASGGAGTDTQYF. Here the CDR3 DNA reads TGTGCCAGCAGCAGGAGGGCTAGCGGGGGGGCCGGTACAGATACGCAGTATTTT.

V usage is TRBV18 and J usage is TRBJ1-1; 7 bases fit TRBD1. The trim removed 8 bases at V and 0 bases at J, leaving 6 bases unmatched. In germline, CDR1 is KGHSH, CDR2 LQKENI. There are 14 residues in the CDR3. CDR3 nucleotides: TGTGCCAGCACGTCCGGGACAGTGAACACTGAAGCTTTCTTT. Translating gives CASTSGTVNTEAFF. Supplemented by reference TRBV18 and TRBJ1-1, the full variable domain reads NAGVMQNPRHLVRRRGQEARLRCSPMKGHSHVYWYRQLPEEGLKFMVYLQKENIIDESGMPKERFSAEFPKEGPSILRIQQVVRGDSAAYFCASTSGTVNTEAFFGQGTRLTVV.

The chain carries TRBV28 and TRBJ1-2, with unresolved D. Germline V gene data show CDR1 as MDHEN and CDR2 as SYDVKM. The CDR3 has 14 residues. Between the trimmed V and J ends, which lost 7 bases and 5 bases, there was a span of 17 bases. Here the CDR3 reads CASTTDGGWYGYTF. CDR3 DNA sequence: TGTGCCAGCACTACGGACGGAGGTTGGTATGGCTACACCTTC.

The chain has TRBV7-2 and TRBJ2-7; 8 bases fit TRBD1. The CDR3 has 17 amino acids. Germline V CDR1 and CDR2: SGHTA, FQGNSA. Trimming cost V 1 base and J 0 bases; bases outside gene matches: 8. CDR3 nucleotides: TGTGCCAGCAGCTTAGGGACAGGGTCCCCTCTCTCCTACGAGCAGTACTTC. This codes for CASSLGTGSPLSYEQYF.

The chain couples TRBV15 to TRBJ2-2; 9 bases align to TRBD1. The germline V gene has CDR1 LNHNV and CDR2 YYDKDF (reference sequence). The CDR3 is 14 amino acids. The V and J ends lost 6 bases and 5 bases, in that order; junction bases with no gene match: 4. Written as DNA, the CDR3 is TGTGCCACCAGAAAGACAGGGGGAACCGGGGAGCTGTTTTTT. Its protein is CATRKTGGTGELFF.

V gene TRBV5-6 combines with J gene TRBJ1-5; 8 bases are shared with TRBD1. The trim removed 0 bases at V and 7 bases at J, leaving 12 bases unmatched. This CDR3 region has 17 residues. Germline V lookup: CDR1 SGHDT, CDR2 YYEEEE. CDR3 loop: CASSLAYRTGPEQPQHF. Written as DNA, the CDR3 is TGTGCCAGCAGCTTGGCCTATCGGACAGGGCCTGAACAGCCCCAGCATTTT. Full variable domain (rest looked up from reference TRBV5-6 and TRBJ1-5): DAGVTQSPTHLIKTRGQQVTLRCSPKSGHDTVSWYQQALGQGPQFIFQYYEEEERQRGNFPDRFSGHQFPNYSSELNVNALLLGDSALYLCASSLAYRTGPEQPQHFGDGTRLSIL.

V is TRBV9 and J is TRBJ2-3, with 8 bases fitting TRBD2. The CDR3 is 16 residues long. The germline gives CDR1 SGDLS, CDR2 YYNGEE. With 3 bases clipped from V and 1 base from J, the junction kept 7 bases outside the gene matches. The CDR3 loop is CASSASGLGGTDTQYF. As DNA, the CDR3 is TGTGCCAGCAGCGCATCGGGACTAGGAGGCACAGATACGCAGTATTTT.

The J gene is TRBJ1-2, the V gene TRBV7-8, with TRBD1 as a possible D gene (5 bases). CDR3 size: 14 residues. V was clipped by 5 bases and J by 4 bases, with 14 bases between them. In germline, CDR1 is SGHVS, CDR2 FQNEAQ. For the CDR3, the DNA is TGTGCCAGCAGCAAACGGGACGGGATCTATGGCTACACCTTC. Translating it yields CASSKRDGIYGYTF.

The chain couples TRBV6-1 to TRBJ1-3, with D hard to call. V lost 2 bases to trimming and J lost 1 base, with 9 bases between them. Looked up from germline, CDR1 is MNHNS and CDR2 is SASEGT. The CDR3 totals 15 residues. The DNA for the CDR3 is TGTGCCAGCAGTGAACCTCGGGGATCTGGAAACACCATATATTTT. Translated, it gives CASSEPRGSGNTIYF.

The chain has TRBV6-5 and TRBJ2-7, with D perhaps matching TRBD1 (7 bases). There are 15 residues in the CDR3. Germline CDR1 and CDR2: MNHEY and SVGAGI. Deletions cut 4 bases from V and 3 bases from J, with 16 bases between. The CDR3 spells CASSSGGQILYEQYF. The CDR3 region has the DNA TGTGCCAGCAGTTCCGGGGGACAGATCCTCTACGAGCAGTACTTC.

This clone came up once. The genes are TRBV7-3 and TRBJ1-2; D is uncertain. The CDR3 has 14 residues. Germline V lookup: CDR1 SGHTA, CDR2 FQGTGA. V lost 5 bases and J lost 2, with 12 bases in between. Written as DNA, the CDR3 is TGTGCCAGCAGCCCCACGACTGGAAACTATGGCTACACCTTC. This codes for CASSPTTGNYGYTF.

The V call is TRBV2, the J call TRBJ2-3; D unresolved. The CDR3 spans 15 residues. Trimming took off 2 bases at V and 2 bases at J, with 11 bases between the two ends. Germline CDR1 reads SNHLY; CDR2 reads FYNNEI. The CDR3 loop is CASSERAEYTDTQYF. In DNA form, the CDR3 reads TGTGCCAGCAGTGAAAGGGCAGAGTACACAGATACGCAGTATTTT.

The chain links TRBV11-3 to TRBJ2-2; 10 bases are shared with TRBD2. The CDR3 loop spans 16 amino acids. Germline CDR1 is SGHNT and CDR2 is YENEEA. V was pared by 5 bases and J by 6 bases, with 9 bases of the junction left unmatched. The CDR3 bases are TGTGCCAGCAGCGGGGCTAGCGGGAGTATCGCCGGGGAGCTGTTTTTT. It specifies CASSGASGSIAGELFF.

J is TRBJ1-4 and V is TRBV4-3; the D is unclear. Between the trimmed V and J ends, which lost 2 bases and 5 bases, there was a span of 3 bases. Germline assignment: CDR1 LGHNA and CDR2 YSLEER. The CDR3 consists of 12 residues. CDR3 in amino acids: CASSQQNEKLFF. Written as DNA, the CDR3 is TGCGCCAGCAGCCAACAAAATGAAAAACTGTTTTTT.

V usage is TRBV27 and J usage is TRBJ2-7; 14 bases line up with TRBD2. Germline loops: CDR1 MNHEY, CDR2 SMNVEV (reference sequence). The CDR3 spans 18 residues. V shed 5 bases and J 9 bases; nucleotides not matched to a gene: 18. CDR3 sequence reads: CASSPQPGLAGARLGQYF. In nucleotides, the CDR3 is TGTGCCAGCAGTCCCCAGCCGGGACTAGCGGGAGCCCGCTTAGGGCAGTACTTC.